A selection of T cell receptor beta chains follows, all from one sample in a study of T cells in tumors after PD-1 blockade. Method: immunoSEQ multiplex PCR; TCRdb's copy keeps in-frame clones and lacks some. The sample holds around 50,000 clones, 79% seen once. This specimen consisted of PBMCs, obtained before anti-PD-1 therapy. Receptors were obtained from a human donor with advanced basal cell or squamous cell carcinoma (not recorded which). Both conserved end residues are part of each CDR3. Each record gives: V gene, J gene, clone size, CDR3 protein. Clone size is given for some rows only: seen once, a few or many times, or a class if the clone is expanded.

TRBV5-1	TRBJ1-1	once	CASGDSPSNTEAFF
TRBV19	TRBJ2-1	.	CASSPYISGSGNEQFF
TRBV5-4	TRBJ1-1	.	CASSLGDGTEAFF
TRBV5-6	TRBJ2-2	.	CASSIVGGELFF
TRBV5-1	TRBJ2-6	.	CASSLGAGANVLTF
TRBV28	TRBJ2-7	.	CASSSTGGWSFYEQYF
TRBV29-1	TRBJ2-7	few	CSVARGSEQYF
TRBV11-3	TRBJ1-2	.	CASSLGQYGYTF
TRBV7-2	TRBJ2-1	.	CASSARDFNEQFF
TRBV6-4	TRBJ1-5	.	CASSDRGSNQPQHF
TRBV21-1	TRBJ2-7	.	CASSKDQEKGMYEQYF
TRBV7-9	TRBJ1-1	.	CASSTLTTDDEAFF
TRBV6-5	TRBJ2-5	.	CASQGMETQYF
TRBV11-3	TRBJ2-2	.	CASSLERLAGPRGNTGELFF
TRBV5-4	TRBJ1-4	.	CASSVAGGRVEKLFF
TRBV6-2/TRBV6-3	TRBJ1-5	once	CASSYLATPDPQHF
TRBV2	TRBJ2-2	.	CASSEAGLAYTGELFF
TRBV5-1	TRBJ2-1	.	CASSLALLNEQFF
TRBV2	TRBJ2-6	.	CASSATRGTGANVLTF
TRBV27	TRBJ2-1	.	CASKRAGGHNEQFF
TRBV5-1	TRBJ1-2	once	CASSQGRGDYTF
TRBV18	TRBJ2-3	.	CASSPPLAGESADTQYF
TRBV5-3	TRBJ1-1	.	CARSLTGGCTEAFF
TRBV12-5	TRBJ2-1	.	CASGPRTGAYNEQFF
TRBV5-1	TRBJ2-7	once	CASRAGTYYEQYF
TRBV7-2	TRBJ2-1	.	CASSLYYRSSGMYNEQFF
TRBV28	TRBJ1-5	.	CASSPGQPVERNQPQHF
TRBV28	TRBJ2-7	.	CASRTSGTFYEQYF
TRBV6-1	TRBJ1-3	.	CASSESHREVSGNTIYF
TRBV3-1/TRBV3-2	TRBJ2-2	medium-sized	CASSQVLGLAGGRNTGELFF
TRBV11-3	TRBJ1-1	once	CASTRGGDTEAFF
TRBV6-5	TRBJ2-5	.	CASSLLPTSGRETQYF
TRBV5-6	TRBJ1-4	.	CASSPLGAGEKLFF
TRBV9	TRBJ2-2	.	CASSVGTLRDQLFF
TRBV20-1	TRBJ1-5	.	CSAFQAQSQHF
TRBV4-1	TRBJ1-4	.	CASSQEVTGNEKLFF
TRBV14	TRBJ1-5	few	CASSRDSNQPQHF
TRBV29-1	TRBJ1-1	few	CSVGSYTEAFF
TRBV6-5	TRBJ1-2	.	CASSQGHGYTF
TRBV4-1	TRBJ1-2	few	CASSRQTGGGYGYTF
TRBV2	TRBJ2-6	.	CASSERGRISGANVLTF
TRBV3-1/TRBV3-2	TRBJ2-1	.	CASSQEGAGGLYNEQFF
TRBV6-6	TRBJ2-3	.	CASRSLGLASEDTQYF
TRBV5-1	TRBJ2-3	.	CASTGFADTQYF
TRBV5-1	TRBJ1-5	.	CASSPDSPNQPQHF
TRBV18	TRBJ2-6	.	CASSPLRVDSLRSGANVLTF
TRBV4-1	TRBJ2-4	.	CASSQEAWTGPGSIQYF
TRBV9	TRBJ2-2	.	CASSVATTGELFF
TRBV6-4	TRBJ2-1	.	CASSLGLAGPNEQFF
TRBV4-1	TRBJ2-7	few	CASSQDPRRGSYEQYF
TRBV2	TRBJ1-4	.	CASSGPPGGQKLFF
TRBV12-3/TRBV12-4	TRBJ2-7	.	CASSSGPEYEQYF
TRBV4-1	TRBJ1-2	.	CASSQDGDMNYGYTF
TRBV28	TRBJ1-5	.	CASSYPNGQPQHF
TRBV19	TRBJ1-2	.	CASSIDRAGTGYTF